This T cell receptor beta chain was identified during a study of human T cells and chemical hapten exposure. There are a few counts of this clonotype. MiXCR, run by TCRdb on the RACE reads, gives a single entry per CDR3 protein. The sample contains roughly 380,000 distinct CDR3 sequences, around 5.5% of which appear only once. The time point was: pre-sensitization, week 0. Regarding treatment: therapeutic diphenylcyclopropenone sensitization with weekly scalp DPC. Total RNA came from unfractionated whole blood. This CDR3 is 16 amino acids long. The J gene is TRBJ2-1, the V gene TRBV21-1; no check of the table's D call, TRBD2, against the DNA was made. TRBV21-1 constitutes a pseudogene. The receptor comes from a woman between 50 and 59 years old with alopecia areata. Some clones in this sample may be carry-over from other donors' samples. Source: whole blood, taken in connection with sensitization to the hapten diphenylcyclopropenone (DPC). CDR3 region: CASSKGLLARGNEQFF. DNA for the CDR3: TGTGCCAGCAGCAAAGGCCTCCTAGCGAGAGGGAATGAGCAGTTCTTC.